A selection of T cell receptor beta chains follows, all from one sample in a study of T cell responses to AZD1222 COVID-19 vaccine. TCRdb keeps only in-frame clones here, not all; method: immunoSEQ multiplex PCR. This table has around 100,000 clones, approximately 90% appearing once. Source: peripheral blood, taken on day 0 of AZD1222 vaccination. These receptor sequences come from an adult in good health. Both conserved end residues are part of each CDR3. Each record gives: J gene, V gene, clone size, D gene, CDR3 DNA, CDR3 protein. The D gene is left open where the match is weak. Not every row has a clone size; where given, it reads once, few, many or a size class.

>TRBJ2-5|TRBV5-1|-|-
TGCGCCAGCAGCTATGGGGCGTATGAGGGGGAGACCCAGTACTTC
CASSYGAYEGETQYF
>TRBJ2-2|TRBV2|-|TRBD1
TGTGCCAGCAGTCAGGACAGGGGGAACACCGGGGAGCTGTTTTTT
CASSQDRGNTGELFF
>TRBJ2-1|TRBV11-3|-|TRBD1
TGTGCCAGCGCCGGGACAGGGGTCAATGAGCAGTTCTTC
CASAGTGVNEQFF
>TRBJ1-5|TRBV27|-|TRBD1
TGTGCCAGCAGTTCGGGACAGGGGCCCCTCCAGCCCCAGCATTTT
CASSSGQGPLQPQHF
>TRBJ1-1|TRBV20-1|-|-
TGCAGTGCTAGTTCTTCCACTGAAGCTTTCTTT
CSASSSTEAFF
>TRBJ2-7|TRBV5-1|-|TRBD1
TGCGCCAGCAGCTCCCGACAGGGGGCCTACGAGCAGTACTTC
CASSSRQGAYEQYF
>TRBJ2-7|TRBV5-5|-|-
TGTGCCAGCAGCTTGACCGGTAGTGCTGTGGACGAGCAGTACTTC
CASSLTGSAVDEQYF
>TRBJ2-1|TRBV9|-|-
TGTGCCAGCAACGAGGTGGGGGGTAGCTACAATGAGCAGTTCTTC
CASNEVGGSYNEQFF
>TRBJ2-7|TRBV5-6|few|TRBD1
TGTGCCAGCAGCTCCGGGACAGGGAGCTGGGAGCAGTACTTC
CASSSGTGSWEQYF
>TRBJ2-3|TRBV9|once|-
TGTGCCAGCAGCGTAGGACAGCTCACAGATACGCAGTATTTT
CASSVGQLTDTQYF
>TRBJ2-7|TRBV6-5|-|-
TGTGCCAGCAGTTACTCACCGGATTTTGGACACGAGCAGTACTTC
CASSYSPDFGHEQYF
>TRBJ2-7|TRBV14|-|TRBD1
TGTGCCAGCAGCCAACTGTTAGGACAGGGGAGGGACGAGCAGTACTTC
CASSQLLGQGRDEQYF
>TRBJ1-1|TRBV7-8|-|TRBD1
TGTGCCAGCAGTCAAAGACAGGGCATGAACACTGAAGCTTTCTTT
CASSQRQGMNTEAFF
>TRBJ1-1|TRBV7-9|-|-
TGTGCCAGCAGCTTAGGGACAGTAACTGAAGCTTTCTTT
CASSLGTVTEAFF
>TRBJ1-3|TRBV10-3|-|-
TGTGCCATCAATAACAGGGCCCCTGGAAACACCATATATTTT
CAINNRAPGNTIYF
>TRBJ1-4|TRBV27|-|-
TGTGCCAGCGCGGCCGGGCGCGATGAAAAACTGTTTTTT
CASAAGRDEKLFF
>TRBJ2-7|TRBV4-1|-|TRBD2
TGCGCCAGCAGCCAAGTGGGTCGACTAGCGGGGGAGGGGCAGTACTTC
CASSQVGRLAGEGQYF
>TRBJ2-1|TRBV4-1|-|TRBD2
TGCGCCAGCAGCCCGGGACTAGCGGGGGGCCATGAGCAGTTCTTC
CASSPGLAGGHEQFF
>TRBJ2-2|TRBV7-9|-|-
TGTGCCAGCAGCAGAAACACCGGGGAGCTGTTTTTT
CASSRNTGELFF
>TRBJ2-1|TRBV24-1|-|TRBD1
TGTGCCACCAGGGGACAGGGGACCTACAATGAGCAGTTCTTC
CATRGQGTYNEQFF
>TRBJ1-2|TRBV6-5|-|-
TGTGCCAGCAGTTACTCGACTGGTTTTGGCTACACCTTC
CASSYSTGFGYTF
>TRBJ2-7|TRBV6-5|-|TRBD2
TGTGCCAGCAGTAAAAGCGGGGGGACCTACGAGCAGTACTTC
CASSKSGGTYEQYF
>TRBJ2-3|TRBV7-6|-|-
TGTGCCAGCAGCGTCTATAGCGGAGCAGATACGCAGTATTTT
CASSVYSGADTQYF
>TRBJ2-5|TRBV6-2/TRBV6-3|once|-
TGTGCCAGCAGTCTTCGACAGGTTGGGGAGACCCAGTACTTC
CASSLRQVGETQYF
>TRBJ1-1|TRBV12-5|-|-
TGTGCTAGTGGCCGACCCACTACCTTCAGGCCTGAAGCTTTCTTT
CASGRPTTFRPEAFF
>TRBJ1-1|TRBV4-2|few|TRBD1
TGTGCCAGCAGCCAAGATCCCTGGGACAGGGGGAACACTGAAGCTTTCTTT
CASSQDPWDRGNTEAFF
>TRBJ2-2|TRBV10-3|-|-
TGTGCCATCAGTCACCAATGGACAGTTACGAACACCGGGGAGCTGTTTTTT
CAISHQWTVTNTGELFF
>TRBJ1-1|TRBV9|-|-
TGTGCCAGCAGCGTAGGGCAAGGAGTACCGAACACTGAAGCTTTCTTT
CASSVGQGVPNTEAFF
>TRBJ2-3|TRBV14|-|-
TGTGCCAGCAGCCGCCGGATGGGGCGAGGGACTGGTACGCAGTATTTT
CASSRRMGRGTGTQYF
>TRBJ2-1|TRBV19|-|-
TGTGCCAGTAGTATCCTCGGGACGGTCAATGAGCAGTTCTTC
CASSILGTVNEQFF
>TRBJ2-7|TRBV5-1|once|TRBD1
TGCGCCAGCAGCTTCCCACAGGGGAACGAGCAGTACTTC
CASSFPQGNEQYF
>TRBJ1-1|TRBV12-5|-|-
TGTGCTACCGGAAAGGCCGGCAATCGGATGAACACTGAAGCTTTCTTT
CATGKAGNRMNTEAFF
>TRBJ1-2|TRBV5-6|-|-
TGTGCCAGCACCTGGGGCAGGGGTAGCTATGGCTACACCTTC
CASTWGRGSYGYTF
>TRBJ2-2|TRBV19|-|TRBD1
TGTGCCAGTATACAGGGGGCCGGGGAGCTGTTTTTT
CASIQGAGELFF
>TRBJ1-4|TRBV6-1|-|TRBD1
TGTGCCAGCAGTGAAGCAGGGACAGCGAATGAAAAACTGTTTTTT
CASSEAGTANEKLFF
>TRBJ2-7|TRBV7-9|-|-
TGTGCCAGCAGCCCAATTTCAAGGGGCGAGCAGTACTTC
CASSPISRGEQYF
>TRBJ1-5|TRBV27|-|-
TGTGCCAGCACCACGGGTATAGGGAATCAGCCCCAGCATTTT
CASTTGIGNQPQHF
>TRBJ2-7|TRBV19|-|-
TGTGCCAGTAGTCCCAGGACAGACTCCTACGAGCAGTACTTC
CASSPRTDSYEQYF
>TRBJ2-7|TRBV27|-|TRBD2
TGTGCCAGCAGTGGGGGACTAGCGGGAGTGGGAGAGCAGTACTTC
CASSGGLAGVGEQYF
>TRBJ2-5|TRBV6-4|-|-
TGTGCCAGCAGTCAGGGTCGTGGAGAGACCCAGTACTTC
CASSQGRGETQYF
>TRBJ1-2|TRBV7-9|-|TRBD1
TGTGCCAGCAGCCCGGGACAGGGATTCTCTGACGGCTACACCTTC
CASSPGQGFSDGYTF
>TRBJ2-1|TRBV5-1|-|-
TGCGCCAGCAGCCTGGGGGGAGGTGAGCAGTTCTTC
CASSLGGGEQFF
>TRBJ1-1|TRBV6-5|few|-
TGTGCCAGCAGACCCAGGGGAGGGACTGAAGCTTTCTTT
CASRPRGGTEAFF
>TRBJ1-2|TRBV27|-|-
TGTGCCAGCAGTTTATTGAACAGTCAGGGGGGCTACACCTTC
CASSLLNSQGGYTF
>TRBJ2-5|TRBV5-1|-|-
TGCGCCAGCAGCTTGCAGGTTTCGGAGACCCAGTACTTC
CASSLQVSETQYF
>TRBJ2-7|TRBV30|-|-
TGTGCCTGGAGTAAAGGACTAATCTACGAGCAGTACTTC
CAWSKGLIYEQYF
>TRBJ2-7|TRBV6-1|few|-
TGTGCCAGCAGTGAAGGGAGCGTAAGGACCTACGAGCAGTACTTC
CASSEGSVRTYEQYF
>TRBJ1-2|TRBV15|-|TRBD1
TGTGCCACCTCTGACAGGGAGGGTAACTATGGCTACACCTTC
CATSDREGNYGYTF
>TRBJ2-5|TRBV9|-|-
TGTGCCAGCAGCGTGGACGCACAACGGGAGACCCAGTACTTC
CASSVDAQRETQYF
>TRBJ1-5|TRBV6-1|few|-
TGTGCCAGCAGTGAAGCGAGCAATCAGCCCCAGCATTTT
CASSEASNQPQHF
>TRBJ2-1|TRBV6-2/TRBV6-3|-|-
TGTGCCAGCAGTTACCTGGACCTCGACAGCTCCTACAATGAGCAGTTCTTC
CASSYLDLDSSYNEQFF
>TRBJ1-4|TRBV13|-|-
TGTGCCAGCGTACGGGCCTCCGGTGGAAAACTGTTTTTT
CASVRASGGKLFF
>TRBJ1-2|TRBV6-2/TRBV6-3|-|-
TGTGCCAGCAGTGCGAACAGGGCCGCTTATGGCTACACCTTC
CASSANRAAYGYTF